This T cell receptor (beta chain) was identified during a study of blood T cell repertoires in COVID-19. Seattle-derived patients entered the study during active infection and were followed longitudinally. The CDR3 is 16 residues long. The germline V gene encodes CDR1 SGHNT and CDR2 YYREEE (reference sequence). V lost 4 bases to trimming and J lost 1 base, with 17 bases between them. This clone occurred a few times. As processed by the authors: Estimation of nucleated cell counts relied on the amplification of reference gene primers. Data came from immunoSEQ multiplex PCR; TCRdb stores just in-frame clones and leaves some out. D and trimming were read from the DNA, whereas the V and J calls and clone size are those reported in that table. The table records roughly 200,000 clones, roughly 80% of them present only once.

This sequence originates from a woman aged 60-75 years with COVID-19, enrolled during active disease. V usage is TRBV5-4 and J usage is TRBJ1-1; maybe TRBD1 (6 bases). The specimen was peripheral blood. In DNA, the CDR3 is TGTGCCAGCAGCCTGCCGTCAGGGACAAAGAACACTGAAGCTTTCTTT. This translates into CASSLPSGTKNTEAFF.